This passage covers 10 T cell receptor beta chains from one sample sequenced in a study of T cell responses to AZD1222 COVID-19 vaccine. Assay used: immunoSEQ multiplex PCR; TCRdb lists only in-frame clones, some missing. Among approximately 98,000 clones listed, around 90% were seen once. Here the sequenced sample was peripheral blood, taken on day 0 of MenACWY control vaccination. Receptors originate from an adult in good health.

The chain has TRBV30 and TRBJ2-2; TRBD2 matches at 12 bases. The CDR3 length is 13 residues. Germline V CDR1 and CDR2: GTSNPN, SVGIG (reference sequence). The trim removed 7 bases at V and 5 bases at J, leaving 2 bases unmatched. The DNA for the CDR3 is TGTGCCTCCGGGACTAGCGGGACCGGGGAGCTGTTTTTT. As protein: CASGTSGTGELFF.

About this clone: One junction end does not reproduce the germline sequence, and a read error may be involved. This chain connects TRBV2 to TRBJ1-5; the D is unclear. CDR3 length: 17 residues. Germline CDR1 SNHLY, CDR2 FYNNEI. The CDR3 DNA sequence: TGTGCCAGCAGGGAAGGACTGGGGATACAGCGCAATCAGCCCCAGCATTTT. Encoded protein: CASREGLGIQRNQPQHF.

This chain connects TRBV20-1 to TRBJ2-1, with unresolved D. Trimming took 1 base from V and 8 from J, leaving 6 bases between them. This CDR3 contains 11 residues. Looked up from germline, CDR1 is DFQATT and CDR2 is SNEGSKA (reference sequence). CDR3 amino acids: CSARGYYEQFF. The CDR3 DNA sequence: TGCAGTGCTAGAGGGTACTATGAGCAGTTCTTC.

The V gene is TRBV12-3 or TRBV12-4, the J gene TRBJ2-5; D is unclear. This CDR3 has 12 residues. V was trimmed by 3 bases and J by 3 bases, leaving 5 bases between them. CDR3 loop: CASSFPEETQYF. The CDR3 nucleotides are TGTGCCAGCAGTTTTCCCGAAGAGACCCAGTACTTC.

V usage is TRBV7-2 and J usage is TRBJ1-5; a possible D gene is TRBD1 (6 bases). Trimming stripped 2 bases from V and 6 bases from J, with 17 bases between. The germline CDR1 and CDR2 sequences are SGHTA and FQGNSA. This CDR3 has 16 residues. This CDR3 reads CASSLRAGALGQPQHF. Here the CDR3 DNA reads TGTGCCAGCAGCTTAAGGGCAGGGGCCCTTGGTCAGCCCCAGCATTTT.

This clone showed up just once. The V call is TRBV18, the J call TRBJ1-6; D call uncertain. The germline gives CDR1 KGHSH, CDR2 LQKENI. V was pared by 4 bases and J by 7 bases, with 14 bases between. This CDR3 is 15 amino acids long. This chain's CDR3 is CASSRDAFWNSPLHF. DNA of the CDR3: TGTGCCAGCTCACGGGATGCTTTTTGGAATTCACCCCTCCACTTT.

The rearrangement uses TRBV21-1 and TRBJ1-3; TRBD1, the D gene given by the table, was not confirmed from the DNA. TRBV21-1 is a documented pseudogene. The CDR3 contains 15 residues. The CDR3 region is CASSTAGGVGNTIYF. As DNA, the CDR3 is TGTGCCAGCAGCACGGCAGGGGGCGTGGGAAACACCATATATTTT.

CDR3 protein: CASQGTGNSPLHF. CDR3 DNA sequence: TGTGCCAGCCAGGGGACAGGGAATTCACCCCTCCACTTT. The rearrangement links TRBV2 to TRBJ1-6; the match to TRBD1 covers 9 bases. Per germline, CDR1 SNHLY and CDR2 FYNNEI. With V trimmed by 8 bases and J by 7 bases, 3 bases remained unmatched. This CDR3 has 13 amino acids.

This clone was counted at least ten times. The chain joins TRBV7-3 to TRBJ2-1, with TRBD2 as a possible D gene (5 bases). There are 15 residues in the CDR3. Germline CDR1 and CDR2: SGHTA and FQGTGA. The ends were cut back, 3 bases at V and 0 bases at J, with 9 bases in the middle. CDR3 protein: CASSLKGASYNEQFF. The CDR3, as DNA: TGTGCCAGCAGCTTGAAGGGAGCCTCCTACAATGAGCAGTTCTTC.

This chain uses TRBV27 with TRBJ2-7; 7 bases line up with TRBD1. CDR1 MNHEY and CDR2 SMNVEV come from the germline V gene (reference sequence). V shed 2 bases and J 6 bases; nucleotides not matched to a gene: 4. The CDR3 is made up of 13 amino acids. The CDR3 loop reads CASSLGQAGEQYF. The CDR3, as DNA: TGTGCCAGCAGTTTAGGACAGGCGGGCGAGCAGTACTTC.